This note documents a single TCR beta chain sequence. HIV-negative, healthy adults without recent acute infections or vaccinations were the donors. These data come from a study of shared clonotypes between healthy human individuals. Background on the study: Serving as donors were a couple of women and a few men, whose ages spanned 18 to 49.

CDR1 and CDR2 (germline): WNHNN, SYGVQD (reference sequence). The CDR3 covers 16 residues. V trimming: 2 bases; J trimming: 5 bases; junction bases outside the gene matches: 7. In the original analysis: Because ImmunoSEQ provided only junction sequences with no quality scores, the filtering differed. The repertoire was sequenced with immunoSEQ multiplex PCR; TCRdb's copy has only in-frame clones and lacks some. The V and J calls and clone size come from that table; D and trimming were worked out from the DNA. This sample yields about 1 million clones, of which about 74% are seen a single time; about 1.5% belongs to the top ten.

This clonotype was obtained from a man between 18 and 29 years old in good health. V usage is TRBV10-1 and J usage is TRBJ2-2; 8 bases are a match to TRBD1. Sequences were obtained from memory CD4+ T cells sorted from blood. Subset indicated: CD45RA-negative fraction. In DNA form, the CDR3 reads TGCGCCAGCAGTGAGGGGTTTGGGACAGGTACCGGGGAGCTGTTTTTT. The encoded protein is CASSEGFGTGTGELFF.